This T cell receptor (beta chain) was captured by sequencing in a study of T cell responses to AZD1222 COVID-19 vaccine. Study-wide results and limits: When two AZD1222 doses had been given, Spike-specific TCR breadth and depth rose. Only five to seven individuals given AZD1222 were seropositive at baseline.

Assay: immunoSEQ multiplex PCR; the TCRdb copy retains only in-frame clones and omits some. This sample carries over 150,000 clones, 85% to 90% of them seen once, and the ten largest clones take about 6.9%. Of note for this clone: Antigen: not known.

Germline values: CDR1 KGHSH, CDR2 LQKENI. There are 13 residues in the CDR3. Trimming took 3 bases from V and 6 from J; bases not matched to a gene: 2. The TCR originated in an adult in good health. Sequenced here: peripheral blood, sampled on day 0 of AZD1222 vaccination. The rearrangement uses TRBV18 and TRBJ2-7; 10 bases are shared with TRBD1. The CDR3 is CASSPGTGVEQYV. As DNA, the CDR3 is TGTGCCAGCTCACCGGGGACAGGGGTCGAGCAGTACGTC.